The rows below give T cell receptor beta chains drawn from one sample of a study of cytotoxic CD8 clonotypes in ibrutinib-treated CLL. Some clones are missing from TCRdb's copy, which holds only in-frame ones; the method was immunoSEQ multiplex PCR. This sample has roughly 220,000 clones; just under 80% occur once, and the top ten carry over 9.5%. The sample was PBMCs, taken after 12 months of ibrutinib treatment. These receptors all stem from a human donor with chronic lymphocytic leukemia. CDR3s include the opening cysteine and the closing phenylalanine or tryptophan. Fields, in order: J gene, D gene, V gene, clone size, CDR3 DNA, CDR3 protein. A D gene is named only where the DNA matches it firmly. Expanded clones get a size class; other rows say once, few or many, or leave the size out.

TRBJ1-2	.	TRBV29-1	.	TGCAGCGTTGTAGGGGCGGGTGGCTACACCTTC	CSVVGAGGYTF
TRBJ1-5	TRBD1	TRBV9	few	TGTGCCAGCAGCATAGGGACAGCCGGAAATCAGCCCCAGCATTTT	CASSIGTAGNQPQHF
TRBJ1-1	.	TRBV12-5	.	TGTGCTAGTGGTTTGGTAGACTCAAGAGCTTTCTTT	CASGLVDSRAFF
TRBJ2-7	.	TRBV6-1	.	TGTGCCAGCACCGGGCAAGACTCTTACGAGCAGTACTTC	CASTGQDSYEQYF
TRBJ1-1	TRBD1	TRBV7-6	.	TGTGCCAGCAGCCTGACAGGGGGGATGAACACTGAAGCTTTCTTT	CASSLTGGMNTEAFF
TRBJ1-5	.	TRBV6-5	few	TGTGCCAGCAGTTACTCGTCAAATCAGCCCCAGCATTTT	CASSYSSNQPQHF
TRBJ2-2	.	TRBV6-5	.	TGTGCCAGCAGTTACGGGCAGGCCGGGGAGCTGTTTTTT	CASSYGQAGELFF
TRBJ1-1	.	TRBV7-9	.	TGTGCCAGCCGTACTGGGACCGTGAACACTGAAGCTTTCTTT	CASRTGTVNTEAFF
TRBJ2-2	.	TRBV6-5	.	TGTGCCAGCAGCCCCAGGACTGACCACACCGGGGAGCTGTTTTTT	CASSPRTDHTGELFF
TRBJ2-2	.	TRBV6-9	.	TGTGCCAGCGAGATCGGGGAGCTGTTTTTT	CASEIGELFF
TRBJ2-1	.	TRBV6-1	.	TGTGCCAGCAGTGAAGGGGAAAGCAATGAGCAGTTCTTC	CASSEGESNEQFF
TRBJ1-5	.	TRBV15	.	TGTGCCACCAGCAGAGATGGATATAGGGGCAATCAGCCCCAGCATTTT	CATSRDGYRGNQPQHF
TRBJ2-5	.	TRBV5-1	.	TGCGCCAGCAGCTTTGATGGTGAGGCCCAGTACTTC	CASSFDGEAQYF
TRBJ1-3	.	TRBV9	.	TGTGCCAGCAGCGTACGGGCAGCCGGAAACACCATATATTTT	CASSVRAAGNTIYF
TRBJ2-3	.	TRBV5-1	.	TGCGCCAGCAGCTTGGGTGGTCAGGGCGGAGATACGCAGTATTTT	CASSLGGQGGDTQYF
TRBJ2-1	.	TRBV7-6	.	TGTGCCAGCAGCACCTACGGGGGCGCTACGTATTACAATGAGCAGTTCTTC	CASSTYGGATYYNEQFF
TRBJ1-5	.	TRBV19	.	TGTGCCAGTAGTATCATGGGGGCAAGCAATCAGCCCCAGCATTTT	CASSIMGASNQPQHF
TRBJ1-1	.	TRBV7-3	.	TGTGCCAGCAGCTTAACGTCGGGGGTTGGCACTGAAGCTTTCTTT	CASSLTSGVGTEAFF
TRBJ1-3	TRBD1	TRBV5-1	.	TGCGCCAGCAGCTATGGGACAGGGAGAACAAACACCATATATTTT	CASSYGTGRTNTIYF
TRBJ2-3	.	TRBV28	once	TGTGCCAGCAGGACCGCCTCCCGCACAGATACGCAGTATTTT	CASRTASRTDTQYF
TRBJ2-3	.	TRBV30	.	TGTGCCTGGAGAAGGGCGGGGTCTAGCACAGATACGCAGTATTTT	CAWRRAGSSTDTQYF
TRBJ1-1	TRBD1	TRBV7-9	.	TGTGCCAGCAGCTCGGGACAGGGGATCACTGAAGCTTTCTTT	CASSSGQGITEAFF
TRBJ1-2	.	TRBV28	.	TGTGCCAGCAGTCCCGGTCAAGGCGATGGCTACACCTTC	CASSPGQGDGYTF
TRBJ2-2	.	TRBV13	.	TGTGCCAGCAGCTTAGTCCTCTACACCGGGGAGCTGTTTTTT	CASSLVLYTGELFF
TRBJ2-1	.	TRBV7-8	.	TGTGCCAGCAGCTTAGGGACGACAGCGGCAAGCTCCTACAATGAGCAGTTCTTC	CASSLGTTAASSYNEQFF
TRBJ2-3	.	TRBV7-6	.	TGTGCCAGCAGCCCCAGGTGGATCGGCACAGATACGCAGTATTTT	CASSPRWIGTDTQYF
TRBJ1-5	.	TRBV6-6	.	TGTGCCAGCAGTTACTTAGGGTTCGGACCCAATCAGCCCCAGCATTTT	CASSYLGFGPNQPQHF
TRBJ2-3	TRBD2	TRBV27	.	TGTGCCAGCAGACAACACCCCCCCGGGGGGGGTACAGATACGCAGTATTTT	CASRQHPPGGGTDTQYF
TRBJ2-7	TRBD1	TRBV11-1	.	TGTGCCAGCACTCCCCCCGGGCAGGACAGGGGCAACGAGCAGTACTTC	CASTPPGQDRGNEQYF
TRBJ2-7	.	TRBV6-1	.	TGTGCCTCAACCGGGACACCCTACGAGCAGTACTTC	CASTGTPYEQYF
TRBJ2-5	TRBD2	TRBV19	.	TGTGCCAGTCGTCGGGGGGGGATTCCGGATCAGACCCAGTACTTC	CASRRGGIPDQTQYF
TRBJ2-7	.	TRBV14	.	TGTGCCAGCAGCCAAGGCATCAGAGCCTACGAGCAGTACTTC	CASSQGIRAYEQYF
TRBJ1-6	.	TRBV7-2	few	TGTGCCAGCAGGCCTACTGTGACCTATAATTCACCCCTCCACTTT	CASRPTVTYNSPLHF
TRBJ2-1	TRBD2	TRBV5-1	.	TGCGCCAGCAGCTTGATGTCAGCGGGAGCCCATGAGCAGTTCTTC	CASSLMSAGAHEQFF
TRBJ1-1	.	TRBV20-1	.	TGCAGTGCTAGAGGGACAGAAGAAGCTTTCTTT	CSARGTEEAFF
TRBJ1-1	.	TRBV6-1	.	TGTGCCACAGAGGGGTCGAGGAACACTGAAGCTTTCTTT	CATEGSRNTEAFF
TRBJ2-5	.	TRBV28	.	TGTGCCAGCAGCCCCCTTGACGGGCTCCAAGAGACCCAGTACTTC	CASSPLDGLQETQYF
TRBJ1-6	.	TRBV5-1	few	TGCGCCAGCAGCTTGGCCGGGGGAAATAATTCACCCCTCCACTTT	CASSLAGGNNSPLHF
TRBJ2-1	.	TRBV5-4	.	TGTGCCAGCAGCTTGGCCGGCGGGCCCTCCTACAATGAGCAGTTCTTC	CASSLAGGPSYNEQFF
TRBJ1-6	TRBD1	TRBV5-8	few	TGTGCCAGCACTAGACAGGGTGATTCACCCCTCCACTTT	CASTRQGDSPLHF
TRBJ2-7	.	TRBV4-1	.	TGCGCCAGCAGCCAAAGGAATCCTTACGAGCAGTACTTC	CASSQRNPYEQYF
TRBJ1-2	.	TRBV21-1	once	TGTGCCAGCAGCACAAAAGGGGGACAGGGGGCGCACGGCTACACCTTC	CASSTKGGQGAHGYTF
TRBJ1-1	TRBD1	TRBV5-4	once	TGTGCCAGCATCGAGCATGGGACAGGGAACACTGAAGCTTTCTTT	CASIEHGTGNTEAFF
TRBJ1-1	.	TRBV9	.	TGTGCCAGCAGCGTAGGCCCCGCAGGGAAGAATGCGAACACTGAAGCTTTCTTT	CASSVGPAGKNANTEAFF
TRBJ2-7	.	TRBV27	.	TGTGCCAGCAGTTTCTCTCCACAGAGCTACGAGCAGTACTTC	CASSFSPQSYEQYF
TRBJ2-2	.	TRBV7-6	few	TGTGCCAGCAGCCGATTCTTGATATCATCTTACACCGGGGAGCTGTTTTTT	CASSRFLISSYTGELFF
TRBJ2-7	TRBD1	TRBV5-1	.	TGCGCCAGCAGCGGCAAAGGGGGCTCGTCCTACGAGCAGTACTTC	CASSGKGGSSYEQYF
TRBJ1-1	.	TRBV28	.	TGTGCCAGCATCGCCGGGGGCGGACCCGTGAACACTGAAGCTTTCTTT	CASIAGGGPVNTEAFF
TRBJ1-3	.	TRBV27	.	TGTGCCAGCAGTTTATCGATCACAGCTGGAAACACCATATATTTT	CASSLSITAGNTIYF
TRBJ1-2	TRBD1	TRBV6-1	.	TGTGCCAGCAGTGGAGACAGGGCTGGGTATGGTGGCTACACCTTC	CASSGDRAGYGGYTF
TRBJ1-5	TRBD1	TRBV6-5	.	TGTGCCAGCAGTTCACAGGGGGAGAAGGCCCAGCATTTT	CASSSQGEKAQHF
TRBJ1-2	.	TRBV11-2	.	TGTGCCAGCAGTTCACAGGGCGGCTATGGCTACACCTTC	CASSSQGGYGYTF
TRBJ2-2	.	TRBV5-1	.	TGCGCCAGTCACAGGAACCCACAGAACACCGGGGAGCTGTTTTTT	CASHRNPQNTGELFF
TRBJ2-7	.	TRBV7-8	once	TGTGCCAGCAGCTTAGCGTGGTCGTTCCGGGAAGCCTATGGGCTCGAGCAGTACTTC	CASSLAWSFREAYGLEQYF
TRBJ2-5	TRBD2	TRBV6-1	.	TGTGCCAGCAGTGAAGGGGAACTAGCGGGGAAAGAGACCCAGTACTTC	CASSEGELAGKETQYF